This T cell receptor (beta chain) was observed in a study of control samples from healthy donors and cancer patients (dated by TCRdb to about 2020). Notes on this clone: Its antigen is still unknown. Within one base of it there is no much larger clone, and no base qualities were kept.

Libraries were made using the immunoSEQ multiplex PCR assay. TCRdb took over this immuneACCESS table, retaining in-frame rearrangements with V and J assigned. Such tables are incomplete; in checked studies, under half of the missing clones stem from an unresolved V gene, and the remainder is unexplained. The sample yields some 160,000 clones; around 86% were counted once. Of the sample, roughly 5% is held by the ten largest clones. V and J lose 6 bases and 6 bases, and a span of 20 bases separates them. The CDR3 spans 15 residues, from the cysteine through the phenylalanine. Of all the DNA, just the CDR3 is kept, 45 bases in frame from base 1. Reading the germline V gene gives CDR1 MNHEY and CDR2 SVGEGT.

Sequencing was done on a sample of blood. The origin of this receptor is a man in his thirties or forties in good health. The chain is encoded by TRBV6-2 or TRBV6-3 joined to TRBJ1-2, with no confident D gene call. The sequence in DNA is TGTGCCAGCAGCCAAATCGGGGTTATGGGTGATGGCTACACCTTC. It encodes CASSQIGVMGDGYTF.